The clone carrying this T cell receptor (beta chain) was found a few times. This specimen belongs to a study of blood T cells in healthy people across ages. CDR3 length equals 14 residues. Trimming removed 5 bases from V and 4 bases from J, with 12 bases in between. The germline V gene has CDR1 SGHTA and CDR2 FQGNSA. The authors ran a second PCR of about 6 to 11 cycles using a sample-barcoded 5' primer and a J-beta primer mix. MiXCR, applied by TCRdb to the 5' RACE reads, yields one record per CDR3 protein. This table has hundreds of thousands of distinct CDR3 sequences, approximately 30% appearing once.

The receptor was isolated from a woman of 80 years or more in good health. Sequencing was carried out using blood. The rearrangement uses TRBV7-2 and TRBJ1-5; no definite D call. CDR3 coding DNA: TGTGCCAGCAGCCCTTTAACGGGGAATCAGCCCCAGCATTTT. It encodes CASSPLTGNQPQHF.